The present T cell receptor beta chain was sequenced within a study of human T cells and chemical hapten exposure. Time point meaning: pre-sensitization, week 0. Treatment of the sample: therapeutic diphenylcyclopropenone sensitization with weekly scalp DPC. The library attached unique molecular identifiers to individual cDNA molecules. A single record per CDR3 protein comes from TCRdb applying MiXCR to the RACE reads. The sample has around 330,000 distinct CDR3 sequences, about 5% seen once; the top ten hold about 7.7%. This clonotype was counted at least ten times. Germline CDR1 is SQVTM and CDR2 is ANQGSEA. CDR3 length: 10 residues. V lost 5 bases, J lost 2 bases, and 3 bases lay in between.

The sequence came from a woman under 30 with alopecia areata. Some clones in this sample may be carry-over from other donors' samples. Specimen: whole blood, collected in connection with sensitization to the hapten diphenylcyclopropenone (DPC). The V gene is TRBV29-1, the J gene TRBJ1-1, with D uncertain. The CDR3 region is CSVLNTEAFF. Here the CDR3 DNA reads TGCAGCGTTCTAAACACTGAAGCTTTCTTT.